This entry is about one T cell receptor beta chain. This sample was included in a study of identifying expanded T cells in peripheral blood. Generated by immunoSEQ multiplex PCR, the TCRdb table keeps only in-frame clones and is missing some. The top ten clones hold about 4% of a sample with around 90,000 clones, around 88% of them seen once. Collection occurred without any documented infections or immune events in donors. The TCR comes from a person aged 18-70 years in good health. The specimen sequenced was blood.

The CDR3 is CASSLAEDSPLHF. CDR3 coding DNA: TGCGCCAGCAGCTTGGCCGAGGATTCACCCCTCCACTTT. The chain is built from TRBV5-1 and TRBJ1-6; D uncertain. Germline assignment: CDR1 SGHRS and CDR2 YFSETQ. V was clipped by 0 bases and J by 8 bases, with 6 bases between them. This CDR3 spans 13 amino acids.